This T cell receptor beta chain came from a study of blood T cell repertoires in COVID-19. TCRdb keeps only in-frame clones here, not all; method: immunoSEQ multiplex PCR. The profile shows more than 300,000 clones, more than 70% of them singletons. The ends were cut back, 6 bases at V and 0 bases at J, with 13 bases in the middle. Per the germline V gene, CDR1 is MGHDK and CDR2 is SYGVNS. This CDR3 has 15 amino acids. The chain joins TRBV25-1 to TRBJ2-3; the D gene is possibly TRBD2 (7 bases). The specimen was peripheral blood. The receptor was derived from a woman in her 30s with COVID-19, enrolled during active disease. The CDR3 loop reads CASSGRTESTDTQYF. The CDR3 DNA sequence: TGTGCCAGCAGCGGGAGGACAGAAAGCACAGATACGCAGTATTTT.